The 15 T cell receptor beta chains below all came from one sample that was sequenced in a study of blood T cells in healthy people across ages. A sample-barcoded 5' primer and a J-beta primer mix were used in a second PCR of about 6 to 12 cycles. TCRdb reprocessed the 5' RACE reads with MiXCR, giving one entry per CDR3 protein. The table records roughly 1.5 million distinct CDR3 sequences, approximately 43% of them present only once. The sequencing sample was made of blood. These receptors all come from a young woman in good health.

This clonotype was recorded a few times. The rearrangement uses TRBV29-1 and TRBJ2-5; 7 bases fit TRBD2. This CDR3 has 15 amino acids. Losses at the gene ends were 6 bases for V and 2 bases for J; bases not matched to a gene: 12. Germline-derived CDR1 and CDR2 are SQVTM and ANQGSEA. In DNA form, the CDR3 reads TGCAGCGTGTCCCTACTAGCGAGTATACAAGAGACCCAGTACTTC. As protein: CSVSLLASIQETQYF. Full variable domain (remainder filled in from reference TRBV29-1 and TRBJ2-5): SAVISQKPSRDICQRGTSLTIQCQVDSQVTMMFWYRQQPGQSLTLIATANQGSEATYESGFVIDKFPISRPNLTFSTLTVSNMSPEDSSIYLCSVSLLASIQETQYFGPGTRLLVL.

This clonotype was found a few times. The V call is TRBV5-5, the J call TRBJ1-2; D unresolved. The CDR3 has 13 amino acids. Germline V gene data show CDR1 as SGHKS and CDR2 as YYEKEE (reference sequence). The ends were cut back, 0 bases at V and 7 bases at J, with 10 bases in the middle. In DNA, the CDR3 is TGTGCCAGCAGCTTGGCCGTGGGCTCTGGCTACACCTTC. It translates to CASSLAVGSGYTF.

The chain combines TRBV10-3 with TRBJ1-5; tentatively, D is TRBD1 (5 bases). The germline V gene has CDR1 ENHRY and CDR2 SYGVKD. V lost 4 bases and J lost 2, with 6 bases in between. The CDR3 extends over 13 amino acids. In DNA, the CDR3 is TGTGCCATCAGTGTAGGGGGCAATCAGCCCCAGCATTTT. Amino acid sequence: CAISVGGNQPQHF.

Written as DNA, the CDR3 is TGTGCCAGCAGCTCGGGTTCCATCCGCTATGGCTACACCTTC. It yields the protein CASSSGSIRYGYTF. The rearrangement joins TRBV9 to TRBJ1-2; D not resolved. The germline V and J ends were trimmed by 4 bases and 4 bases, with 14 bases remaining between them. The CDR3 runs 14 residues. Per the germline V gene, CDR1 is SGDLS and CDR2 is YYNGEE.

J is TRBJ2-1 and V is TRBV9; no clear D gene. Germline-derived CDR1 and CDR2 are SGDLS and YYNGEE. The CDR3 runs to 13 residues. V lost 0 bases to trimming and J lost 8 bases, with 9 bases between them. CDR3: CASSVEAPDEQFF. The DNA of the CDR3 is TGTGCCAGCAGCGTAGAGGCCCCCGATGAGCAGTTCTTC.

The CDR3 sequence: CASSLTVETQFF. CDR3 nucleotides: TGTGCCAGCAGTTTAACTGTCGAGACCCAGTTCTTC. The chain couples TRBV12-3 or TRBV12-4 to TRBJ2-1; no reliable D call. V was shortened by 2 bases and J by 13 bases, with 12 bases between the two germline ends. This CDR3 region has 12 residues.

This clonotype showed up just a few times. The chain employs TRBV3-1 and TRBJ2-3; 7 bases align to TRBD1. In germline, CDR1 is LGHDT, CDR2 YNNKEL (reference sequence). Trimming removed 8 bases from V and 2 bases from J; junction bases left unmatched: 10. The CDR3 loop spans 15 amino acids. Here the CDR3 reads CASRRDRASTDTQYF. CDR3 bases: TGTGCCAGCCGCCGAGACAGGGCTTCCACAGATACGCAGTATTTT.

As regards this clonotype: This clone may be a read error of a much larger clone one base away. V and J are TRBV12-3 or TRBV12-4 and TRBJ2-3; 13 bases fit TRBD2. V lost 5 bases to trimming and J lost 5 bases; unmatched junction nucleotides: 10. CDR3 length equals 17 residues. CDR3 protein: CASSLRTSGSLVDTQYF. CDR3 DNA sequence: TGTGCCAGCAGTCTTCGGACTAGCGGGAGTCTGGTAGATACGCAGTATTTT.

This rearrangement joins TRBV6-5 to TRBJ1-6; D not resolved. With 4 bases removed from V and 4 bases from J, the gap between germline ends came to 17 bases. This CDR3 is 17 amino acids long. In germline, CDR1 is MNHEY, CDR2 SVGAGI. The CDR3 DNA follows: TGTGCCAGCAGTTTAGTAGGACGGTCAAATTATAATTCACCCCTCCACTTT. Translation gives CASSLVGRSNYNSPLHF.

V gene TRBV6-5 combines with J gene TRBJ1-2; D is unresolved. The V end lost 10 bases, the J end lost 2 bases, and 11 bases lay between the germline ends. Germline loops: CDR1 MNHEY, CDR2 SVGAGI. This CDR3 is built from 12 residues. The CDR3 DNA reads TGTGCCACCAGGCCGGGAAACTATGGCTACACCTTC. Protein sequence: CATRPGNYGYTF.

This clonotype came up a few times. The chain uses TRBV29-1 and TRBJ2-7, with D possibly TRBD1 on 5 matching bases. Germline CDR1 and CDR2: SQVTM and ANQGSEA. Trimming cost V 6 bases and J 3 bases, with 12 bases left between them. The length of the CDR3 is 12 residues. The CDR3 here is CSVGRGNYEQYF. The CDR3 region has the DNA TGCAGCGTGGGAAGGGGTAACTACGAGCAGTACTTC.

This chain joins TRBV5-1 and TRBJ1-5; D perhaps matches TRBD1 (5 bases). The V gene's germline CDR1 is SGHRS and CDR2 YFSETQ. Trimming took off 4 bases at V and 2 bases at J, with 16 bases between the two ends. The CDR3 totals 16 residues. The CDR3 loop is CASSPLPRDGNQPQHF. The DNA for the CDR3 is TGCGCCAGCAGCCCCCTTCCAAGGGACGGCAATCAGCCCCAGCATTTT.

V and J are TRBV5-1 and TRBJ2-6; D is perhaps TRBD1 (6 bases). The CDR3 runs to 16 residues. V was shortened by 6 bases and J by 2 bases, with 15 bases between the two germline ends. Germline CDR1 reads SGHRS; CDR2 reads YFSETQ. The CDR3 loop is CASTPVYRAGANVLTF. CDR3 nucleotides: TGCGCCAGCACTCCCGTATACAGGGCTGGGGCCAACGTCCTGACTTTC.

V is TRBV20-1 and J is TRBJ2-4; D gene ambiguous. The CDR3 is 14 residues long. Germline V gives CDR1 DFQATT, CDR2 SNEGSKA (reference sequence). V lost 6 bases and J lost 13, with 25 bases in between. The DNA of the CDR3 is TGCAGTGCGGCCGTGGGCGGTGCCTACAATGAGCAGTACTTC. Amino acids: CSAAVGGAYNEQYF.

The chain recombines TRBV7-9 with TRBJ2-1; 11 nucleotides line up with TRBD1. The CDR3 has 14 residues. Germline assignment: CDR1 SEHNR and CDR2 FQNEAQ (reference sequence). Losses at the gene ends were 7 bases for V and 10 bases for J; bases not matched to a gene: 9. CDR3 amino acids: CASTSGTGGNEQFF. CDR3 nucleotides: TGTGCCAGCACTTCCGGGACAGGGGGTAACGAGCAGTTCTTC.